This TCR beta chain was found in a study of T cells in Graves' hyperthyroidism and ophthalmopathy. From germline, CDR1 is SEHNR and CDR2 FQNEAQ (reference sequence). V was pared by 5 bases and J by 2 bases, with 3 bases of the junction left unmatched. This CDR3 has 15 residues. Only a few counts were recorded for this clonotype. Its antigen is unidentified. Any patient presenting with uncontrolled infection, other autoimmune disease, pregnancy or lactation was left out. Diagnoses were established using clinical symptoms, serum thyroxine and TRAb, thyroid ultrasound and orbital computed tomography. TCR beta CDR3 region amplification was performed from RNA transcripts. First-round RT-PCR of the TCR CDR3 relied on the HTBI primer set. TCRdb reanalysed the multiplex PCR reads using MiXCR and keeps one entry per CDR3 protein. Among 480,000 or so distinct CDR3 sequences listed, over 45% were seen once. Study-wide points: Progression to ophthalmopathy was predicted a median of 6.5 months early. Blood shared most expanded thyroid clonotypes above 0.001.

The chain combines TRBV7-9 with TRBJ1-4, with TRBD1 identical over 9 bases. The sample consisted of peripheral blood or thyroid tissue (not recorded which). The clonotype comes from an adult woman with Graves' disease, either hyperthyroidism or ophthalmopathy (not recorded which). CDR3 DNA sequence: TGTGCCAGCAGCAAAGACAGGGGGACTAATGAAAAACTGTTTTTT. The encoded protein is CASSKDRGTNEKLFF.